These T cell receptor beta chains were read from a single sample in a study of blood T cell repertoires in COVID-19. Sequencing was performed with immunoSEQ multiplex PCR; in TCRdb, only in-frame clones are kept and a portion is missing. Of about 200,000 clones in the sample, 94% were seen once. What was sequenced was peripheral blood. The receptors stem from a man aged 25 to 40 with COVID-19, enrolled during active disease. Each CDR3 is given with its conserved first and last residue. The D gene is left open where the match is weak. The size entry is marked missing in some rows and otherwise reads once, few, many or a size class.

d_call: .; clone_size: .; j_call: TRBJ2-7; v_call: TRBV27; cdr3_aa: CASSFRVYYEQYF; cdr3_nt: TGTGCCAGCAGTTTCAGGGTTTACTACGAGCAGTACTTC
d_call: TRBD1; clone_size: once; j_call: TRBJ2-2; v_call: TRBV27; cdr3_aa: CASSPGQGTGELFF; cdr3_nt: TGTGCCAGCAGTCCGGGACAGGGGACTGGGGAGCTGTTTTTT
d_call: .; clone_size: once; j_call: TRBJ1-2; v_call: TRBV30; cdr3_aa: CAWSLNSGGGYTF; cdr3_nt: TGTGCCTGGAGTCTCAACTCGGGTGGTGGCTACACCTTC
d_call: TRBD1; clone_size: .; j_call: TRBJ2-2; v_call: TRBV12-3/TRBV12-4; cdr3_aa: CASSLQGPGELFF; cdr3_nt: TGTGCCAGCAGTCTACAGGGGCCGGGGGAGCTGTTTTTT
d_call: TRBD1; clone_size: .; j_call: TRBJ1-6; v_call: TRBV5-1; cdr3_aa: CASSPQGYNSPLHF; cdr3_nt: TGCGCCAGCAGCCCACAGGGGTATAATTCACCCCTCCACTTT
d_call: .; clone_size: .; j_call: TRBJ1-5; v_call: TRBV30; cdr3_aa: CAWSTGSNQPQHF; cdr3_nt: TGTGCCTGGAGTACAGGGTCCAATCAGCCCCAGCATTTT
d_call: TRBD1; clone_size: .; j_call: TRBJ1-1; v_call: TRBV29-1; cdr3_aa: CSGIQGHTEAFF; cdr3_nt: TGCAGCGGAATACAGGGGCACACTGAAGCTTTCTTT
d_call: .; clone_size: .; j_call: TRBJ1-5; v_call: TRBV4-1; cdr3_aa: CASSQEDRPNQPQHF; cdr3_nt: TGCGCCAGCAGCCAAGAGGACAGACCCAATCAGCCCCAGCATTTT
d_call: .; clone_size: .; j_call: TRBJ1-3; v_call: TRBV6-5; cdr3_aa: CASSPRQYSGNTIYF; cdr3_nt: TGTGCCAGCAGCCCACGACAGTACTCTGGAAACACCATATATTTT
d_call: .; clone_size: .; j_call: TRBJ2-1; v_call: TRBV6-5; cdr3_aa: CASSLSGDRYNEQFF; cdr3_nt: TGTGCCAGCAGTCTCTCGGGGGATCGCTACAATGAGCAGTTCTTC
d_call: TRBD1; clone_size: .; j_call: TRBJ1-6; v_call: TRBV27; cdr3_aa: CASKSGTVAYNSPLHF; cdr3_nt: TGTGCCAGCAAATCCGGGACAGTTGCATATAATTCACCCCTCCACTTT
d_call: .; clone_size: once; j_call: TRBJ2-5; v_call: TRBV25-1; cdr3_aa: CASMGLRAETQYF; cdr3_nt: TGTGCCAGCATGGGACTGCGCGCGGAGACCCAGTACTTC
d_call: .; clone_size: .; j_call: TRBJ1-2; v_call: TRBV6-2/TRBV6-3; cdr3_aa: CASSLTPGVVYGYTF; cdr3_nt: TGTGCCAGCAGTCTTACTCCCGGGGTCGTCTATGGCTACACCTTC
d_call: .; clone_size: .; j_call: TRBJ1-5; v_call: TRBV4-1; cdr3_aa: CASSQDGQVRNQPQHF; cdr3_nt: TGCGCCAGCAGCCAAGATGGGCAGGTCCGCAATCAGCCCCAGCATTTT
d_call: .; clone_size: .; j_call: TRBJ1-3; v_call: TRBV25-1; cdr3_aa: CASRARGLSGNTIYF; cdr3_nt: TGTGCCAGCAGGGCGAGAGGGCTCTCTGGAAACACCATATATTTT
d_call: TRBD2; clone_size: .; j_call: TRBJ2-7; v_call: TRBV6-1; cdr3_aa: CASSEAGRARREQYF; cdr3_nt: TGTGCCAGCAGTGAAGCGGGGAGGGCTCGGCGCGAGCAGTACTTC
d_call: .; clone_size: .; j_call: TRBJ2-2; v_call: TRBV5-6; cdr3_aa: CASSPRFRGTGELFF; cdr3_nt: TGTGCCAGCAGCCCTCGATTTAGGGGCACCGGGGAGCTGTTTTTT
d_call: .; clone_size: .; j_call: TRBJ2-1; v_call: TRBV19; cdr3_aa: CASSNVLFNEQFF; cdr3_nt: TGTGCCAGTAGTAATGTACTATTTAATGAGCAGTTCTTC
d_call: TRBD1; clone_size: once; j_call: TRBJ1-5; v_call: TRBV18; cdr3_aa: CASSLRDRAGQPQHF; cdr3_nt: TGTGCCAGCTCACTCCGGGACAGGGCAGGTCAGCCCCAGCATTTT
d_call: .; clone_size: .; j_call: TRBJ2-7; v_call: TRBV7-6; cdr3_aa: CASSPIWEAGAISYEQYF; cdr3_nt: TGTGCCAGCAGCCCAATTTGGGAAGCGGGCGCTATCTCCTACGAGCAGTACTTC
d_call: TRBD2; clone_size: .; j_call: TRBJ2-7; v_call: TRBV19; cdr3_aa: CASSRLAGLYEQYF; cdr3_nt: TGTGCCAGTAGTCGACTAGCGGGGTTGTACGAGCAGTACTTC
d_call: TRBD1; clone_size: .; j_call: TRBJ1-2; v_call: TRBV28; cdr3_aa: CASSPPGQASGYTF; cdr3_nt: TGTGCCAGCAGTCCCCCGGGACAGGCGTCCGGCTACACCTTC
d_call: .; clone_size: .; j_call: TRBJ1-4; v_call: TRBV2; cdr3_aa: CASSEQETEGGKLFF; cdr3_nt: TGTGCCAGCAGTGAACAGGAGACGGAGGGCGGAAAACTGTTTTTT
d_call: TRBD1; clone_size: .; j_call: TRBJ2-1; v_call: TRBV6-2/TRBV6-3; cdr3_aa: CASSSGQGTREQFF; cdr3_nt: TGTGCCAGCAGTTCGGGACAGGGGACTCGGGAGCAGTTCTTC
d_call: .; clone_size: .; j_call: TRBJ2-7; v_call: TRBV7-9; cdr3_aa: CASSVQGREQYF; cdr3_nt: TGTGCCAGCAGCGTGCAGGGGCGCGAGCAGTACTTC
d_call: .; clone_size: .; j_call: TRBJ1-6; v_call: TRBV19; cdr3_aa: CASRSQGIGGNSPLHF; cdr3_nt: TGTGCCAGTAGAAGCCAGGGGATAGGAGGTAATTCACCCCTCCACTTT
d_call: TRBD1; clone_size: .; j_call: TRBJ1-4; v_call: TRBV3-1/TRBV3-2; cdr3_aa: CASSVAGGGEKLFF; cdr3_nt: TGTGCCAGCAGCGTGGCAGGGGGCGGTGAAAAACTGTTTTTT
d_call: TRBD1; clone_size: .; j_call: TRBJ1-1; v_call: TRBV19; cdr3_aa: CASRGQGDFSEAFF; cdr3_nt: TGTGCCAGTAGGGGACAGGGGGATTTCTCTGAAGCTTTCTTT
d_call: .; clone_size: .; j_call: TRBJ2-5; v_call: TRBV7-3; cdr3_aa: CASSLNAGSETQYF; cdr3_nt: TGTGCCAGCAGCTTAAATGCGGGCTCGGAGACCCAGTACTTC
d_call: .; clone_size: .; j_call: TRBJ1-2; v_call: TRBV2; cdr3_aa: CASRGRGGYTF; cdr3_nt: TGTGCCAGCAGGGGCCGGGGTGGCTACACCTTC
d_call: TRBD1; clone_size: .; j_call: TRBJ1-2; v_call: TRBV7-9; cdr3_aa: CASSLGTGENYGYTF; cdr3_nt: TGTGCCAGCAGCTTAGGGACAGGAGAAAACTATGGCTACACCTTC
d_call: .; clone_size: .; j_call: TRBJ2-2; v_call: TRBV28; cdr3_aa: CATSWDSPGELFF; cdr3_nt: TGTGCCACAAGTTGGGACTCGCCCGGGGAGCTGTTTTTT
d_call: .; clone_size: .; j_call: TRBJ1-1; v_call: TRBV7-2; cdr3_aa: CASSWAGVNTEAFF; cdr3_nt: TGTGCCAGCAGCTGGGCAGGGGTTAACACTGAAGCTTTCTTT
d_call: .; clone_size: .; j_call: TRBJ2-1; v_call: TRBV5-1; cdr3_aa: CASSQEVGYNEQFF; cdr3_nt: TGCGCCAGCAGTCAAGAGGTTGGGTACAATGAGCAGTTCTTC
d_call: .; clone_size: .; j_call: TRBJ2-3; v_call: TRBV9; cdr3_aa: CASSVLSTDTQYF; cdr3_nt: TGTGCCAGCAGCGTCCTTAGCACAGATACGCAGTATTTT
d_call: .; clone_size: .; j_call: TRBJ1-4; v_call: TRBV13; cdr3_aa: CASSLSNEKLFF; cdr3_nt: TGTGCCAGCAGCTTAAGCAATGAAAAACTGTTTTTT
d_call: .; clone_size: .; j_call: TRBJ2-3; v_call: TRBV10-3; cdr3_aa: CAISDQGMGTDTQYF; cdr3_nt: TGTGCCATCAGTGATCAGGGAATGGGGACAGATACGCAGTATTTT
d_call: TRBD2; clone_size: .; j_call: TRBJ2-5; v_call: TRBV3-1/TRBV3-2; cdr3_aa: CASSQDLASGGGKTQYF; cdr3_nt: TGTGCCAGCAGCCAAGACCTAGCTAGCGGGGGGGGGAAGACCCAGTACTTC
d_call: .; clone_size: once; j_call: TRBJ2-1; v_call: TRBV4-1; cdr3_aa: CASSQPRGDLRNEQFF; cdr3_nt: TGCGCCAGCAGCCAACCCAGGGGCGACTTACGCAATGAGCAGTTCTTC
d_call: .; clone_size: .; j_call: TRBJ2-7; v_call: TRBV7-9; cdr3_aa: CASSSGRGYEQYF; cdr3_nt: TGTGCCAGCAGTTCAGGCAGGGGCTACGAGCAGTACTTC
d_call: .; clone_size: .; j_call: TRBJ1-6; v_call: TRBV7-2; cdr3_aa: CASSLGSPGLSPLHF; cdr3_nt: TGTGCCAGCAGCTTAGGGAGTCCAGGGCTTTCACCCCTCCACTTT
d_call: TRBD1; clone_size: .; j_call: TRBJ1-5; v_call: TRBV19; cdr3_aa: CASSSGQGNNQPQHF; cdr3_nt: TGTGCCAGTAGTTCAGGACAGGGTAACAATCAGCCCCAGCATTTT
d_call: TRBD1; clone_size: .; j_call: TRBJ1-6; v_call: TRBV9; cdr3_aa: CASSVDGQGFNSPLHF; cdr3_nt: TGTGCCAGCAGTGTAGACGGACAGGGCTTTAATTCACCCCTCCACTTT
d_call: TRBD1; clone_size: .; j_call: TRBJ2-7; v_call: TRBV18; cdr3_aa: CASSPTGAPSEQYF; cdr3_nt: TGTGCCAGCTCACCAACAGGGGCCCCCTCCGAGCAGTACTTC
d_call: TRBD2; clone_size: once; j_call: TRBJ2-5; v_call: TRBV4-1; cdr3_aa: CASSQDRGTSVETQYF; cdr3_nt: TGCGCCAGCAGCCAAGATAGGGGGACTAGCGTTGAGACCCAGTACTTC
d_call: .; clone_size: .; j_call: TRBJ2-5; v_call: TRBV5-4; cdr3_aa: CASSFEGVQYQETQYF; cdr3_nt: TGTGCCAGCAGCTTCGAAGGGGTCCAGTACCAAGAGACCCAGTACTTC
d_call: .; clone_size: .; j_call: TRBJ2-5; v_call: TRBV20-1; cdr3_aa: CSASTGAAQETQYF; cdr3_nt: TGCAGTGCTAGTACTGGGGCAGCACAAGAGACCCAGTACTTC
d_call: .; clone_size: .; j_call: TRBJ1-2; v_call: TRBV7-6; cdr3_aa: CASSLTELNGYTF; cdr3_nt: TGTGCCAGCAGCTTAACAGAGCTTAACGGCTACACCTTC
d_call: .; clone_size: .; j_call: TRBJ1-4; v_call: TRBV28; cdr3_aa: CASSLTGKGNEKLFF; cdr3_nt: TGTGCCAGCAGTTTAACGGGCAAGGGGAATGAAAAACTGTTTTTT
d_call: TRBD2; clone_size: .; j_call: TRBJ2-1; v_call: TRBV23-1; cdr3_aa: CASTWPETSGELYNEQFF; cdr3_nt: TGCGCCAGCACCTGGCCCGAGACTAGCGGGGAATTATACAATGAGCAGTTCTTC
d_call: .; clone_size: .; j_call: TRBJ2-5; v_call: TRBV6-5; cdr3_aa: CASSFLGGETQYF; cdr3_nt: TGTGCCAGCAGTTTCCTAGGGGGAGAGACCCAGTACTTC
d_call: .; clone_size: .; j_call: TRBJ1-2; v_call: TRBV25-1; cdr3_aa: CASSEYPSGGTNYGYTF; cdr3_nt: TGTGCCAGCAGTGAATATCCCTCGGGGGGCACGAACTATGGCTACACCTTC
d_call: .; clone_size: .; j_call: TRBJ1-1; v_call: TRBV6-5; cdr3_aa: CASSRSGGPATEAFF; cdr3_nt: TGTGCCAGCAGTCGCTCGGGGGGGCCGGCGACTGAAGCTTTCTTT
d_call: TRBD2; clone_size: .; j_call: TRBJ2-5; v_call: TRBV5-4; cdr3_aa: CASSATSGGPQETQYF; cdr3_nt: TGTGCCAGCAGCGCCACTAGCGGGGGGCCGCAAGAGACCCAGTACTTC
d_call: .; clone_size: .; j_call: TRBJ2-7; v_call: TRBV30; cdr3_aa: CAWSVPGPSVYEQYF; cdr3_nt: TGTGCCTGGAGTGTACCAGGCCCGTCGGTTTACGAGCAGTACTTC
d_call: TRBD1; clone_size: .; j_call: TRBJ2-5; v_call: TRBV5-1; cdr3_aa: CASSRGQGASETQYF; cdr3_nt: TGCGCCAGCAGCCGGGGACAGGGGGCATCAGAGACCCAGTACTTC
d_call: .; clone_size: .; j_call: TRBJ1-6; v_call: TRBV6-6; cdr3_aa: CASSYVYGLANSPLHF; cdr3_nt: TGTGCCAGCAGTTACGTGTATGGGTTAGCAAATTCACCCCTCCACTTT
d_call: .; clone_size: .; j_call: TRBJ2-7; v_call: TRBV3-1/TRBV3-2; cdr3_aa: CASSQDHTSNEQYF; cdr3_nt: TGTGCCAGCAGCCAAGACCATACTAGCAACGAGCAGTACTTC
d_call: .; clone_size: .; j_call: TRBJ2-2; v_call: TRBV30; cdr3_aa: CAWSAPLVARGNTGELFF; cdr3_nt: TGTGCCTGGAGTGCCCCTTTGGTAGCAAGGGGTAACACCGGGGAGCTGTTTTTT
d_call: TRBD1; clone_size: .; j_call: TRBJ2-7; v_call: TRBV4-2; cdr3_aa: CASSQGDRGVDEQYF; cdr3_nt: TGTGCCAGCAGCCAAGGTGACAGGGGCGTGGACGAGCAGTACTTC